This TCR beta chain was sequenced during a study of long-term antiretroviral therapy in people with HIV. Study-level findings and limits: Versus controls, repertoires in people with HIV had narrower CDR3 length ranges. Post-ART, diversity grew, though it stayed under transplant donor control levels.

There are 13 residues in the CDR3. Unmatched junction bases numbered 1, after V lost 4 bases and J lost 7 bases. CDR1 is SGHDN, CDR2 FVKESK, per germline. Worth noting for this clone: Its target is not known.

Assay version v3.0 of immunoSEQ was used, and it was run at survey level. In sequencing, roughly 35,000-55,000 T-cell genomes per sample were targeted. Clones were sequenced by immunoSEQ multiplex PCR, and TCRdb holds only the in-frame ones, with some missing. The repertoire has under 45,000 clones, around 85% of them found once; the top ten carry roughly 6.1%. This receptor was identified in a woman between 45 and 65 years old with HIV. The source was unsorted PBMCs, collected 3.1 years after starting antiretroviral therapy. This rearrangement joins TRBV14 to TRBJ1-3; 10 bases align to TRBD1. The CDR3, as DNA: TGTGCCAGCAGCCCGGACAGGGGGAACACCATATATTTT. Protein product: CASSPDRGNTIYF.